This entry is about one TCR beta chain. Its specificity is unknown. The record originates from a study of graft-versus-host responses after intestinal transplantation. Study context: Recipients were given multivisceral, liver-intestinal, or isolated intestinal transplants.

The germline V gene encodes CDR1 SGHRS and CDR2 YFSETQ. The CDR3 covers 19 residues. Trimming cost V 2 bases and J 3 bases, with 26 bases left between them. Study-wide findings and caveats: There were GvH clones found in recipient marrow, and some of them appeared first in ileum or blood.

Generated by immunoSEQ multiplex PCR, the TCRdb table keeps only in-frame clones and is missing some. This table has around 77,000 clones, around 95% appearing once. The rearrangement joins TRBV5-1 to TRBJ1-1, with D possibly TRBD1 on 5 matching bases. This specimen consisted of unstimulated CD8+ T cells sorted from spleen or lymph node cells, obtained before intestinal transplant. The clonotype comes from a human donor who received an intestinal transplant. CDR3 DNA: TGCGCCAGCAGCTTAGGGTTGCAGGGCCGAACCATGGCGGACACTGAAGCTTTCTTT. Its translation: CASSLGLQGRTMADTEAFF.